The clone carrying this TCR beta chain came up many times. What it binds is unknown. The record originates from a study of neurological immune-mediated disorders. General observations from the study: HTLV-1-associated myelopathy displayed the greatest TCR clonal expansion, and multiple sclerosis exhibited the smallest, lower than that of healthy controls.

This sample's time point: longitudinal time-point 1 (baseline). Volunteers from a blood bank in Maryland, USA, made up the healthy controls. The CDR3 contains 14 residues. Trimming removed 0 bases at V and 4 bases at J, with 9 bases between. CDR1 SGHRS and CDR2 YFSETQ come from the germline V gene. Synthesis of cDNA was performed by 5'RACE using 10-nucleotide random UMIs. The output of every sequencing run, over 160 million TCR-beta sequences, came from 15-18 subjects. TCRdb reanalysed the 5' RACE reads using MiXCR and keeps one entry per CDR3 protein. Of tens of thousands of distinct CDR3 sequences listed, more than 8.5% were seen once; the top ten hold about 1.6%.

Sequencing was done on a sample of PBMCs. This clonotype was obtained from a middle-aged woman in good health. J is TRBJ2-3 and V is TRBV5-1; D may be TRBD1 (5 bases). CDR3 sequence reads: CASSLVPRADTQYF. The CDR3, as DNA: TGCGCCAGCAGCTTGGTCCCCAGGGCAGATACGCAGTATTTT.